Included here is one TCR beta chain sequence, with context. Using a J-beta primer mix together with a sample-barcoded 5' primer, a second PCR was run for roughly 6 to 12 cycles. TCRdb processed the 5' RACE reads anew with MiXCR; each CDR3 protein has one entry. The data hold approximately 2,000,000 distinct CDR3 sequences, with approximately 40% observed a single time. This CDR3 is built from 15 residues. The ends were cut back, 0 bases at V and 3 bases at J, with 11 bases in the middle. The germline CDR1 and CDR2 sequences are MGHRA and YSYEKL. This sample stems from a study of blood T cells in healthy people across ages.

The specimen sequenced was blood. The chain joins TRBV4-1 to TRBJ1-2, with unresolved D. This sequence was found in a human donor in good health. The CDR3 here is CASSQDFTSYYGYTF. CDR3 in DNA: TGCGCCAGCAGCCAAGATTTTACATCGTACTATGGCTACACCTTC.